This T cell receptor (beta chain) was retrieved from a study of blood T cell repertoires in COVID-19. At the level of the study: The United States, Italy and Spain supplied acute and convalescent COVID-19 samples.

Original handling: It was from reference gene primer amplification that nucleated cell counts were estimated. TCRdb's table, derived via immunoSEQ multiplex PCR, lists solely in-frame clones and lacks some. The V and J calls and clone size are taken from that table; D and trimming were inferred from the DNA. Of about 6,600 clones detected, roughly nine tenths appear once; the ten largest clones hold about 4.5%. The CDR3 spans 15 residues. Germline values: CDR1 SGHVS, CDR2 FQNEAQ. In regard to this clone: A junction boundary mismatches the germline segment, possibly from a read error. Other DNA sequences from this sample encode an identical CDR3 as well.

The sequence was collected from a man older than 75 with active COVID-19. The chain has TRBV7-8 and TRBJ2-7; 10 nucleotides match TRBD2. Sequencing used peripheral blood. The CDR3 spells CASSPGLAQTYEQYF. CDR3 DNA sequence: TGCGCCAGCAGCCCGGGACTAGCGCAAACCTACGAGCAGTACTTC.